This entry features one TCR beta chain sequence. Its matching antigen is unknown. Produced via immunoSEQ multiplex PCR; TCRdb's table is partial and in-frame only. Here the sample spans about 73,000 clones, approximately 82% being singletons. Time point specified: blood 4 weeks post-SBRT, at nephrectomy. The treatment was: 15 Gy SBRT to primary tumor, nephrectomy 4 weeks later. Nephrectomy followed 15 Gy stereotactic body radiation by 4 weeks. The record originates from a study of radiation and T cells in renal cell carcinoma. Study-wide results and caveats: Top tumor clonotypes rose in blood 2 weeks post-radiation, then contracted.

Germline-derived CDR1 and CDR2 are MDHEN and SYDVKM. This CDR3 has 13 residues. V lost 6 bases and J lost 4, with 12 bases in between. The sequencing used blood, collected from a patient whose treatment included radiotherapy and nephrectomy. This receptor was obtained from a woman aged 60 to 75 with renal cell carcinoma. V gene TRBV28 combines with J gene TRBJ1-2, with no clear D. For the CDR3, the DNA is TGTGCCAGCAGCCCTCAGTTGGGCTATGGCTACACCTTC. Translation gives CASSPQLGYGYTF.